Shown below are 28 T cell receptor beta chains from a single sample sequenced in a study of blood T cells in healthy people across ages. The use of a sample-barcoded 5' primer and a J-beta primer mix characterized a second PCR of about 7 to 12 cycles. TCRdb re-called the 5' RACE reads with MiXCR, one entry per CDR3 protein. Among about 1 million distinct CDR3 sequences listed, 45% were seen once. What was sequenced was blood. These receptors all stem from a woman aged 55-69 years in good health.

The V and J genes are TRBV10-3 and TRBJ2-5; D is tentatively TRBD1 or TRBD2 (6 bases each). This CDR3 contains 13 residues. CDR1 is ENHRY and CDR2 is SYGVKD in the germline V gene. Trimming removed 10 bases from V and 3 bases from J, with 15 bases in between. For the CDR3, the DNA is TGTGCCACCGATCGAGGGGGGAAAGAGACCCAGTACTTC. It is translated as CATDRGGKETQYF.

CDR3 in amino acids: CASRLAGGQWGELFF. The CDR3 nucleotides read TGTGCCTCTAGACTAGCGGGAGGCCAATGGGGGGAGCTGTTTTTT. V and J are TRBV7-2 and TRBJ2-2; 13 positions match TRBD2. The CDR3 has 15 residues. V shed 11 bases and J 8 bases; nucleotides not matched to a gene: 11. CDR1 and CDR2 (germline): SGHTA, FQGNSA.

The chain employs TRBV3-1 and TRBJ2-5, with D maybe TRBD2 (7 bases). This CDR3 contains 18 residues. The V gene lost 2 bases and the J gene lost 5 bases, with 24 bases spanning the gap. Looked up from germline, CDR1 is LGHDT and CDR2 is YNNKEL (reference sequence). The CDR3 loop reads CASSQWGASGPKGETQYF. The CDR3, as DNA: TGTGCCAGCAGCCAATGGGGGGCTAGCGGACCGAAGGGCGAGACCCAGTACTTC.

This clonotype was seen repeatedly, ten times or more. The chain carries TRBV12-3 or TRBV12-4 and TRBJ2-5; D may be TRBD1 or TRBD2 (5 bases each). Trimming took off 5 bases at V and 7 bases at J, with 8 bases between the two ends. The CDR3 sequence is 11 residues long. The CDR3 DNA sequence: TGTGCCAGCAGTGGTGGGGGGACCCAGTACTTC. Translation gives CASSGGGTQYF.

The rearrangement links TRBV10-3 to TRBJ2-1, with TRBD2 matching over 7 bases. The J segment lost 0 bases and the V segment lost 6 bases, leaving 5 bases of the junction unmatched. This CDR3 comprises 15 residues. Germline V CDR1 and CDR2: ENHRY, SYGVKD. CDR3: CAIRERDISYNEQFF. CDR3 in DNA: TGTGCCATCAGAGAGCGGGATATCTCCTACAATGAGCAGTTCTTC.

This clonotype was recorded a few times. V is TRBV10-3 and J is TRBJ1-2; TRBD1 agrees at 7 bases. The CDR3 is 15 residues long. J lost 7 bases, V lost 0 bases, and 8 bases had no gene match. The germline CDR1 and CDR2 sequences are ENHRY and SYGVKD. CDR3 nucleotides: TGTGCCATCAGTGAGTCCGGCAGGGGGTCTGGTGGCTACACCTTC. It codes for CAISESGRGSGGYTF.

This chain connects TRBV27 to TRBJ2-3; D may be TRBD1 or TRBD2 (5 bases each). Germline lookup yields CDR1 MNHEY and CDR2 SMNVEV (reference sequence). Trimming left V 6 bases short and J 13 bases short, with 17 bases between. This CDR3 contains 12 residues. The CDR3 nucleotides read TGTGCCAGCAGGTCCGGGACCGCGAGGGAGTATTTT. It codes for CASRSGTAREYF.

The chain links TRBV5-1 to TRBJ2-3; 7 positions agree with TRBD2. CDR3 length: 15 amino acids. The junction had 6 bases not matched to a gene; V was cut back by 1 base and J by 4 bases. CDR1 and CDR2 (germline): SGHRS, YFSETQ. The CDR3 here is CASSLIGLGSDTQYF. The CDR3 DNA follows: TGCGCCAGCAGCTTGATCGGACTAGGGTCAGATACGCAGTATTTT.

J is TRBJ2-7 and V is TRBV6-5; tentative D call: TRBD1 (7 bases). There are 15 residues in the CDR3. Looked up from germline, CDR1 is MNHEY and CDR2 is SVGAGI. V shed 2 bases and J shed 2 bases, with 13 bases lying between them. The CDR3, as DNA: TGTGCCAGCAGTTACGGGCAGGGGGGACCCTACGAGCAGTACTTC. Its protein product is CASSYGQGGPYEQYF.

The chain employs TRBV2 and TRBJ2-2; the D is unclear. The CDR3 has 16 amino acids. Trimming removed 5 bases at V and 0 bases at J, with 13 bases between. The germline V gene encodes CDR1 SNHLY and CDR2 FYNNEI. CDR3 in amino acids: CASSPRAPSNTGELFF. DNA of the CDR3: TGTGCCAGCAGTCCTAGGGCACCCTCGAACACCGGGGAGCTGTTTTTT.

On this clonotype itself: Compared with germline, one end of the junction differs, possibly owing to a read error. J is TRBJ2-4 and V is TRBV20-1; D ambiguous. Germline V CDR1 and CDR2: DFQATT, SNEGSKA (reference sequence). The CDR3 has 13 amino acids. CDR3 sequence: CGARDFSGNIQYF. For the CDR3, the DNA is TGCGGTGCTAGAGACTTTTCAGGAAACATTCAGTACTTC.

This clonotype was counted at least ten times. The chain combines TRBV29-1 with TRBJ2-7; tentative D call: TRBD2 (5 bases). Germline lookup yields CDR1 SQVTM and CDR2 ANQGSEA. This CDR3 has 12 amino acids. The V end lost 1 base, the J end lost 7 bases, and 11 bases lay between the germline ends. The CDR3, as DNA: TGCAGCGTTGAAGTGGGAAGAGGGGAGCAGTACTTC. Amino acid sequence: CSVEVGRGEQYF.

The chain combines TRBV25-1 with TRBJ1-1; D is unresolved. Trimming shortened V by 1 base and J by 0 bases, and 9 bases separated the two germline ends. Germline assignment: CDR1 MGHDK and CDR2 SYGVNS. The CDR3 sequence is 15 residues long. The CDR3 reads CASSELMGMNTEAFF. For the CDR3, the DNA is TGTGCCAGCAGTGAATTGATGGGGATGAACACTGAAGCTTTCTTT. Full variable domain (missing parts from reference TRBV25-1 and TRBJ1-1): EADIYQTPRYLVIGTGKKITLECSQTMGHDKMYWYQQDPGMELHLIHYSYGVNSTEKGDLSSESTVSRIRTEHFPLTLESARPSHTSQYLCASSELMGMNTEAFFGQGTRLTVV.

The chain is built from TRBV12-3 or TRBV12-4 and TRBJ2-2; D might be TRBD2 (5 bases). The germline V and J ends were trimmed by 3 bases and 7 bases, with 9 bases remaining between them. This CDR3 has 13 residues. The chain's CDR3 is CASSFGEIGELFF. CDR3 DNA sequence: TGTGCCAGCAGTTTCGGGGAGATCGGGGAGCTGTTTTTT.

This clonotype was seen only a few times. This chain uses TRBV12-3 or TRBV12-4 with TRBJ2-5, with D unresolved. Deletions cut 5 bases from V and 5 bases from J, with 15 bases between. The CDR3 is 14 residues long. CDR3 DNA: TGTGCCAGCAGTCCCTTACTCGGGCTGGAGACCCAGTACTTC. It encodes CASSPLLGLETQYF.

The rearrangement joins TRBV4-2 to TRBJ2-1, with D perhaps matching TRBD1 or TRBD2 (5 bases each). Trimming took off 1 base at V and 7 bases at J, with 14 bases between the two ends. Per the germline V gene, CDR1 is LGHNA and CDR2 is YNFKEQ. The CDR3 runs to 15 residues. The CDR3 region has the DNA TGTGCCAGCAGCCAAGGGGCAGAGGGGCGGAATGAGCAGTTCTTC. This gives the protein CASSQGAEGRNEQFF.

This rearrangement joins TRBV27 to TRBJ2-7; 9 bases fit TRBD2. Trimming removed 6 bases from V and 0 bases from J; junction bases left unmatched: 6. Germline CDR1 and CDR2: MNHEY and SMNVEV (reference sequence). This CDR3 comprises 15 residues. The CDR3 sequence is CASRGRTSASYEQYF. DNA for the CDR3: TGTGCCAGCAGGGGCAGGACTAGCGCCTCCTACGAGCAGTACTTC.

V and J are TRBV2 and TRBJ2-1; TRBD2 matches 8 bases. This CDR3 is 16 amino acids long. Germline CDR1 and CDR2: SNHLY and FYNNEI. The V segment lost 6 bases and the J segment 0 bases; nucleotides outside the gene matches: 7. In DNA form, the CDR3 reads TGTGCCAGCAGCGTCGAACTAGCGGACTCCTACAATGAGCAGTTCTTC. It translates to CASSVELADSYNEQFF.

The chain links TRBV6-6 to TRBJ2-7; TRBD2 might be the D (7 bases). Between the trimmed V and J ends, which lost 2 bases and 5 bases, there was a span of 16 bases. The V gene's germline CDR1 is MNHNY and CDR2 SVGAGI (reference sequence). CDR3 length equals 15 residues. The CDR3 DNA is TGTGCCAGCAGTTACGGGGGGGCGCCTCTCAACGAGCAGTACTTC. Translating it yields CASSYGGAPLNEQYF.

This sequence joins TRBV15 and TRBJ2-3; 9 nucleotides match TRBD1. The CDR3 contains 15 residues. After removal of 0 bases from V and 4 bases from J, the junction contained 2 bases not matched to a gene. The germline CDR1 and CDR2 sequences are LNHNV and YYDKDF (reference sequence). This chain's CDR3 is CATSREGTGSDTQYF. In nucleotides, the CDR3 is TGTGCCACCAGCAGAGAAGGGACAGGGTCAGATACGCAGTATTTT.

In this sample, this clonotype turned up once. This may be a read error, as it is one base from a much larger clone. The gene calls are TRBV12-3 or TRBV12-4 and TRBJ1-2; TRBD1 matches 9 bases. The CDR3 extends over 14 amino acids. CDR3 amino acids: CANSSTGGFEGYTF. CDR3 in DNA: TGTGCCAACAGTTCGACAGGGGGGTTTGAAGGCTACACCTTC.

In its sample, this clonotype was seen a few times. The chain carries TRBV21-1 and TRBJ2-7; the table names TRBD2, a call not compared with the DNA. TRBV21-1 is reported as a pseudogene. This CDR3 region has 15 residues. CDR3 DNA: TGTGCCAGCGAAGGGCCGGGGACTAGCTGCTACGAGCAGTACTTC. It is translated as CASEGPGTSCYEQYF.

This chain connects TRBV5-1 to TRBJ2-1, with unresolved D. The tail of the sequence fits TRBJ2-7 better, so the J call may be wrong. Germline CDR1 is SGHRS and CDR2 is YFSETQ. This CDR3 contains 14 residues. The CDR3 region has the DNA TGCGCCAGCAGCACGGGTCCTTACCCGGGCGAGCAGTACTTC. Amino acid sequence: CASSTGPYPGEQYF.

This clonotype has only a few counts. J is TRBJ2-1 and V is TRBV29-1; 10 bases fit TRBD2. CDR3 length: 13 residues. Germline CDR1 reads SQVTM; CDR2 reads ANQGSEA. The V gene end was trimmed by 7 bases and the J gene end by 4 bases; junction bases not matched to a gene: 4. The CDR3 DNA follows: TGCAGCGGGACTAGCGGTCTGTACAATGAGCAGTTCTTC. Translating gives CSGTSGLYNEQFF.

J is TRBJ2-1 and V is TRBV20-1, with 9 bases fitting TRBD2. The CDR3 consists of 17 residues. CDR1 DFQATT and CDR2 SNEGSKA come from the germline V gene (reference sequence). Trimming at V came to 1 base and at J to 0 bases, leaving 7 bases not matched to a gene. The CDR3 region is CSARVPSGASSYNEQFF. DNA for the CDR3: TGCAGTGCTAGAGTCCCTAGCGGGGCAAGCTCCTACAATGAGCAGTTCTTC.

The CDR3 region is CASSYRGPNTQYF. The CDR3 DNA follows: TGTGCCAGCAGTTACCGGGGACCAAATACGCAGTATTTT. This chain uses TRBV6-2 or TRBV6-3 with TRBJ2-3, with D perhaps assigned TRBD1 or TRBD2 (5 bases each). Trimming took 2 bases from V and 7 from J, leaving 10 bases between them. The CDR3 sequence is 13 residues long. In germline, CDR1 is MNHEY, CDR2 SVGEGT.

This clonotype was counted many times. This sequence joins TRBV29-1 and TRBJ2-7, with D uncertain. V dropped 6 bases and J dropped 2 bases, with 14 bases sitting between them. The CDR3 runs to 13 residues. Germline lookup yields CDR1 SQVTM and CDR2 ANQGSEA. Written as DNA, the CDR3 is TGCAGCGTAGCCCAGATGAATGCCTACGAGCAGTACTTC. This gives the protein CSVAQMNAYEQYF.

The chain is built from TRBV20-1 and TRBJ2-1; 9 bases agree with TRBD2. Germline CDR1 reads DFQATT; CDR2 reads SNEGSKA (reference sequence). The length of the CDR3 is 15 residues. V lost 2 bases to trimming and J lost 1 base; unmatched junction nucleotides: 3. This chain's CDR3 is CSARLAGPSYNEQFF. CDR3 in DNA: TGCAGTGCTAGACTAGCGGGGCCTTCCTACAATGAGCAGTTCTTC.